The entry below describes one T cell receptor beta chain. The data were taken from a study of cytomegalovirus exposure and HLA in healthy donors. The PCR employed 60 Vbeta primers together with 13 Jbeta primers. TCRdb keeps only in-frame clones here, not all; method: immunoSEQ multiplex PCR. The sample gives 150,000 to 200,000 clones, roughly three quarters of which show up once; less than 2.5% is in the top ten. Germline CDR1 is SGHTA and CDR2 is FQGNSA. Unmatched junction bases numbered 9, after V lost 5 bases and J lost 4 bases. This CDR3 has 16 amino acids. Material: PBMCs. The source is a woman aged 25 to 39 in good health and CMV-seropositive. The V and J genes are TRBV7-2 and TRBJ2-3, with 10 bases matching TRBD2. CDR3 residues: CASSPSRAGGADTQYF. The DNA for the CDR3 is TGTGCCAGCAGCCCATCGCGAGCGGGGGGGGCAGATACGCAGTATTTT.